This entry lists 14 T cell receptor beta chains sequenced from one sample in a study of blood T cells in healthy people across ages. With a J-beta primer mix and a sample-barcoded 5' primer, a second PCR ran about 6 to 11 cycles. TCRdb ran MiXCR on the 5' RACE reads and lists one entry per CDR3 protein. The table records roughly 800,000 distinct CDR3 sequences, roughly 26% of them present only once. The sample also formed part of further work on T cells of mothers and their children.

The sequenced sample consisted of blood. The receptors originated from a boy aged 5-17 years in good health.

The CDR3 region has the DNA TGCAGCTTGGACAGGGGTCAAGAGACCCAGTACTTC. This gives the protein CSLDRGQETQYF. The chain couples TRBV29-1 to TRBJ2-5; 9 bases map to TRBD1. CDR1 and CDR2 (germline): SQVTM, ANQGSEA. V trimming: 8 bases; J trimming: 2 bases; junction bases outside the gene matches: 3. The CDR3 loop spans 12 amino acids. Variable domain in full (rest from reference TRBV29-1 and TRBJ2-5): SAVISQKPSRDICQRGTSLTIQCQVDSQVTMMFWYRQQPGQSLTLIATANQGSEATYESGFVIDKFPISRPNLTFSTLTVSNMSPEDSSIYLCSLDRGQETQYFGPGTRLLVL.

This clonotype was counted between two and nine times. The chain is built from TRBV14 and TRBJ2-7, with D possibly matching TRBD2 (7 bases). The length of the CDR3 is 15 residues. V dropped 2 bases and J dropped 6 bases, with 17 bases sitting between them. Germline CDR1 and CDR2: SGHDN and FVKESK. Here the CDR3 reads CASSQRRGASGEQYF. CDR3 DNA: TGTGCCAGCAGCCAACGCCGGGGGGCTTCGGGCGAGCAGTACTTC.

V and J are TRBV4-1 and TRBJ2-3; 8 bases agree with TRBD1. With 0 bases clipped from V and 6 bases from J, the junction kept 17 bases outside the gene matches. The germline gives CDR1 MGHRA, CDR2 YSYEKL. This CDR3 is 19 amino acids long. Here the CDR3 reads CASSQEALLDREKSDTQYF. CDR3 sequence (DNA): TGCGCCAGCAGCCAAGAAGCGCTCTTGGACAGGGAAAAATCGGATACGCAGTATTTT.

In its sample, this clonotype was seen a few times. The chain joins TRBV12-3 or TRBV12-4 to TRBJ2-5; D is possibly TRBD1 (5 bases). V lost 5 bases to trimming and J lost 5 bases, with 12 bases between them. This CDR3 comprises 13 residues. CDR3 nucleotides: TGTGCCAGCAGTCCGGCCAGGGCGGAGACCCAGTACTTC. It translates to CASSPARAETQYF.

This chain connects TRBV16 to TRBJ1-3; unclear D gene. The CDR3 totals 14 residues. Deletions cut 6 bases from V and 0 bases from J, with 9 bases between. Germline lookup yields CDR1 KGHSY and CDR2 FQNENV. CDR3 nucleotide sequence: TGTGCCAGCAGACGTGGGAGCTCTGGAAACACCATATATTTT. It is translated as CASRRGSSGNTIYF. The full variable domain, its missing parts supplied by reference TRBV16 and TRBJ1-3, is GEEVAQTPKHLVRGEGQKAKLYCAPIKGHSYVFWYQQVLKNEFKFLISFQNENVFDETGMPKERFSAKCLPNSPCSLEIQATKLEDSAVYFCASRRGSSGNTIYFGEGSWLTVV.

This clonotype appeared many times. This chain connects TRBV20-1 to TRBJ1-4, with D maybe TRBD1 (5 bases). The V end lost 7 bases, the J end lost 3 bases, and 9 bases lay between the germline ends. This CDR3 is 12 amino acids long. The germline CDR1 and CDR2 sequences are DFQATT and SNEGSKA (reference sequence). CDR3 in amino acids: CSGTGANEKLFF. The CDR3 DNA follows: TGCAGTGGTACGGGGGCTAATGAAAAACTGTTTTTT.

This rearrangement joins TRBV27 to TRBJ2-7; D is perhaps TRBD1 or TRBD2 (5 bases each). V lost 4 bases to trimming and J lost 2 bases, with 15 bases between them. The CDR3 has 15 amino acids. Germline assignment: CDR1 MNHEY and CDR2 SMNVEV (reference sequence). The CDR3 loop is CASSSSTGATYEQYF. The CDR3 coding sequence is TGTGCCAGCAGTTCCTCTACCGGGGCTACCTACGAGCAGTACTTC.

There are a few counts of this clonotype. The chain joins TRBV5-4 to TRBJ2-5; D might be TRBD2 (6 bases). Matching the DNA end better, TRBJ2-1 makes the J call doubtful. This CDR3 region has 15 residues. CDR1 is SGHNT, CDR2 YYREEE, per germline (reference sequence). The CDR3 region is CASSLGTTSGWEQFF. In nucleotides, the CDR3 is TGTGCCAGCAGCTTGGGGACTACGAGTGGGTGGGAGCAGTTCTTC.

As for this clonotype: The final CDR3 position lacks the conserved phenylalanine or tryptophan, pointing to a likely read error. The V call is TRBV28, the J call TRBJ2-5, with D perhaps TRBD2 (5 bases). The germline CDR1 and CDR2 sequences are MDHEN and SYDVKM. CDR3 size: 16 residues. Trimming shortened V by 2 bases and J by 4 bases, and 17 bases separated the two germline ends. In DNA, the CDR3 is TGTGCCAGCAGTTTAACGGGCCTAGCCGGTCTAGAGACCCAGTACCTC. This sequence encodes CASSLTGLAGLETQYL.

This clonotype was seen many times. The chain combines TRBV5-5 with TRBJ2-7; no clear D. CDR1 is SGHKS, CDR2 YYEKEE, per germline (reference sequence). Trimming pared 5 bases from V and 1 base from J, leaving 7 bases between. The length of the CDR3 is 12 residues. The CDR3 coding sequence is TGTGCCAGCAGTACGGCATCCTACGAGCAGTACTTC. The encoded protein is CASSTASYEQYF.

The table lists this clonotype with a few counts. This chain links TRBV7-9 with TRBJ2-5; D may be TRBD1 or TRBD2 (5 bases each). V lost 5 bases to trimming and J lost 9 bases, with 16 bases between them. The germline V gene encodes CDR1 SEHNR and CDR2 FQNEAQ (reference sequence). The CDR3 extends over 13 amino acids. The CDR3 here is CASSPPTGRPQYF. DNA of the CDR3: TGTGCCAGCAGCCCCCCCACGGGACGACCCCAGTACTTC.

This clonotype was observed a few times. The chain uses TRBV7-8 and TRBJ1-1, with 7 bases fitting TRBD1. The V and J ends lost 5 bases and 5 bases, in that order; junction bases with no gene match: 8. Germline V gene sequence: CDR1 SGHVS, CDR2 FQNEAQ. The CDR3 is made up of 14 amino acids. The CDR3 is CASSTRQGVTEAFF. The CDR3 coding sequence is TGTGCCAGCAGCACCCGACAGGGCGTAACTGAAGCTTTCTTT.

This chain uses TRBV12-3 or TRBV12-4 with TRBJ1-2; 7 bases align to TRBD1. Trimming removed 6 bases from V and 5 bases from J; junction bases left unmatched: 6. The CDR3 has 13 amino acids. Written as DNA, the CDR3 is TGTGCCAGCAGCCCTAACAGGGGTTATGGCTACACCTTC. Its translation is CASSPNRGYGYTF.

This clonotype was seen a few times. The junction departs from the called germline gene at one end, perhaps through a read error. This chain uses TRBV29-1 with TRBJ2-1; 7 bases match TRBD1. CDR1 SQVTM and CDR2 ANQGSEA come from the germline V gene. The length of the CDR3 is 18 residues. The CDR3 coding sequence is TGCAGCGTCGGGAAAGGGACAGCTTCTTTCAGCTCCTACGATGAGCAGTTCTTC. It translates to CSVGKGTASFSSYDEQFF.